This T cell receptor (beta chain) appears in the sequencing data of a study of cytomegalovirus exposure and HLA in healthy donors. The germline V gene encodes CDR1 SGHAT and CDR2 FQNNGV. CDR3 length equals 13 residues. With 5 bases clipped from V and 6 bases from J, the junction kept 5 bases outside the gene matches. Amplification used 60 Vbeta primers and 13 Jbeta primers. Sequencing was performed with immunoSEQ multiplex PCR; in TCRdb, only in-frame clones are kept and a portion is missing. The repertoire includes 150,000 or so clones, under 70% of them detected once, and over 9.5% sits in the top ten.

This TCR was sampled from a man between 25 and 39 years old in good health and CMV-seropositive. The sample taken for sequencing was PBMCs. The chain couples TRBV11-2 to TRBJ2-7, with 9 bases fitting TRBD2. The CDR3 loop reads CASSETSGSEQYF. CDR3 DNA sequence: TGTGCCAGCAGCGAGACTAGCGGTAGCGAGCAGTACTTC.